This TCR beta chain was obtained from a study of shared clonotypes between healthy human individuals (dated by TCRdb to 2019 to 2021). Regarding the research as a whole: The cohort included a few men and two women between 18 and 49 years of age. For each donor, CD4 naive and CD4 memory were each given three plates, CD8 naive was given two plates, and CD8 memory was given one plate. To estimate repertoire size and how much clonotype sharing occurs between individuals, the study deeply sequenced the blood TCR repertoires of several healthy adults. To increase sequencing depth and limit assay-specific biases, different laboratories used diverse techniques to prepare libraries and sequence TCR repertoires. Between about 0.8 and 9 billion PBMCs per donor were obtained by leukapheresis.

The donors were healthy, HIV-negative adults with no recently reported acute infections or vaccinations. Only Caucasian adults living in Nashville, Tennessee, USA were represented among the donors. CD4+ T cells were enriched by magnetic negative selection; naive cells were then positively selected on CD45RA, and the negative fraction formed the memory subset. After blood collection by leukapheresis, PBMCs were isolated using Ficoll-Histopaque density gradient centrifugation and then cryopreserved in the vapor phase of liquid nitrogen. Purity and quantity of every magnetically sorted T cell population were checked by analytical flow cytometry. Genomic DNA was isolated from each sorted fraction and quantified by UV absorbance on a Nanodrop 2000c. The paper as a whole reports these results and caveats: Compared with non-shared clonotypes, the clonotypes found in all four sorted-subset donors had higher generation probabilities. The genetic and exposure-history diversity represented was limited by the small number of donors. Approximately 5% of naive CD4, 3% to 3.5% of naive CD8, roughly 2.5% of memory CD4, and around 0.42% of memory CD8 clonotypes were shared across a few donors. Incomplete sequencing was indicated by rarefaction of sorted-subset datasets, despite the large sequencing depth. Based on pairwise subsampling, the degree of clonotype sharing among donors was expected to be affected by sequencing depth. Sampling was restricted to blood, and TCR repertoires in tissues likely differ from the TCR repertoires found in blood. Naive subsets generally had larger estimated clonotype richness than memory subsets did.

TCR CDR3 regions were amplified from genomic DNA by multiplex PCR using the deep immunoSEQ assay. Extracted genomic DNA from each cell subset was spread evenly across all wells of several immunoSEQ 96-well plates, with each plate serving as a replicate. For sorted subsets, 150 to 250 ng of genomic DNA, equivalent to roughly 33,000 T cell genomes, went into each replicate PCR. Purified libraries were measured with a Qubit 3.0 fluorometer, size-checked on a Bioanalyzer 2100, and measured again with the KAPA Library Quantification kit. Each immunoSEQ 96-well plate was sequenced on its own single-read 150-cycle Illumina NextSeq 550 flow cell. Regarding the original processing steps: Because only junctional sequences without quality scores were contained in the immunoSEQ output, filtering matching that applied to full-length reads could not be performed. To assign V/J genes and CDR3, sequences were annotated using PyIR, a Python wrapper for IgBLAST v1.9, with IMGT germline references. Reads were removed for weak V/J assignments (E-value above 1e-6), missing CDR3, stop codons, out-of-frame junctions, or ambiguous translated residues. V3J clonotypes were defined as sequences sharing the same inferred V gene, J gene, and CDR3 amino acid sequence. To compute the percentage overlap between repertoires, the number of shared unique clonotypes was divided by the size of the smaller repertoire. RTK rarefaction, the Chao1 estimator, and Recon v2.1 estimates of unobserved clonotypes were used to assess repertoire richness. Generation probabilities for all TCRbeta clonotypes obtained by the gDNA method from a handful of donors were computed using OLGA. TCRdb carries this immuneACCESS record with in-frame sequences only. Its versions omit some clonotypes, under half of them owing to an unresolved V gene in the studies checked, with the rest unexplained. D and trimming were read from the DNA, whereas the V and J calls and clone size are those reported in that table. This sample gives a few million clones in total; 92% of them show up just once. The top ten hold 0.3% to 0.45% of the sample.

Points on this clone: The clone's antigen remains unknown. No per-base quality is available; no much larger clone lies one base away.

A distance of 17 bases separates the germline ends of V and J, which lose 7 bases and 4 bases respectively. The CDR3 spans 14 residues, from the cysteine through the phenylalanine. The DNA shown is the 42-base CDR3, in frame from base 1. The germline V gene (reference sequence) provides CDR1 MNHNY and CDR2 SVGAGI. The chain employs TRBV6-6 and TRBJ2-7, with the D gene possibly TRBD1 or TRBD2, each one fitting 7 bases. This receptor was taken from a man between 18 and 29 years old in good health. Some clones in this sample may be carry-over from other donors' samples. The sample was naive CD4+ T cells from PBMCs. The sample's cell subset or site label, decoded: CD45RA+ positively selected. The nucleotide sequence reads as follows: TGTGCCAGCACCCCAGGGGGGAGGGTGTACGAGCAGTACTTC. It is translated as CASTPGGRVYEQYF.